This T cell receptor beta chain was recorded in a study of shared clonotypes between healthy human individuals. Generated by immunoSEQ multiplex PCR, the TCRdb table keeps only in-frame clones and is missing some. Found here are about 2 million clones, approximately 95% of them singletons; the top ten hold 0.1% to 0.15%. CDR1 SGHAT and CDR2 FQNNGV come from the germline V gene. The V gene lost 1 base and the J gene lost 2 bases, with 13 bases spanning the gap. This CDR3 comprises 16 residues. This TCR was sampled from a man younger than 30 in good health. The sample comprised naive CD4+ T cells sorted from blood. This sample's subset: CD45RA+ positively selected. The rearrangement joins TRBV11-2 to TRBJ2-3; weak D call: TRBD1 (7 bases). CDR3 residues: CASSLGGTVFTDTQYF. CDR3 nucleotide sequence: TGTGCCAGCAGCTTAGGCGGGACAGTCTTCACAGATACGCAGTATTTT.